This entry lists 6 T cell receptor beta chains sequenced from one sample in a study of cytomegalovirus exposure and HLA in healthy donors. PCR involved 60 Vbeta and 13 Jbeta primers. Clones were sequenced by immunoSEQ multiplex PCR, and TCRdb holds only the in-frame ones, with some missing. The sample holds approximately 200,000 clones, more than 75% seen once. Source material: PBMCs. All receptors come from a woman aged 50 to 60 in good health and CMV-seropositive.

The V and J genes are TRBV10-3 and TRBJ2-2; 10 nucleotides match TRBD1. In germline, CDR1 is ENHRY, CDR2 SYGVKD. The length of the CDR3 is 14 residues. J gave up 4 bases and V 10 bases, and 6 bases lay outside the gene matches. The CDR3 coding sequence is TGTGCCACCGAGAGGACAGGGGGCACCGGGGAGCTGTTTTTT. Protein product: CATERTGGTGELFF.

The chain carries TRBV5-4 and TRBJ1-6, with D maybe TRBD1 (6 bases). The CDR3 is 14 residues long. In germline, CDR1 is SGHNT, CDR2 YYREEE (reference sequence). Trimming cost V 3 bases and J 10 bases, with 14 bases left between them. This chain's CDR3 is CASSSQGLGSPLHF. CDR3 DNA sequence: TGTGCCAGCAGCTCACAGGGTCTTGGGTCACCCCTCCACTTT.

V is TRBV2 and J is TRBJ2-7; 8 nucleotides align to TRBD1. The trim removed 5 bases at V and 2 bases at J, leaving 8 bases unmatched. Germline assignment: CDR1 SNHLY and CDR2 FYNNEI. CDR3 length equals 15 residues. This CDR3 reads CASSPWTGTTYEQYF. CDR3 sequence (DNA): TGTGCCAGCAGTCCCTGGACAGGGACCACCTACGAGCAGTACTTC. The full variable domain, its missing parts supplied by reference TRBV2 and TRBJ2-7, is EPEVTQTPSHQVTQMGQEVILRCVPISNHLYFYWYRQILGQKVEFLVSFYNNEISEKSEIFDDQFSVERPDGSNFTLKIRSTKLEDSAMYFCASSPWTGTTYEQYFGPGTRLTVT.

CDR3 nucleotides: TGTGCCAGCTCACCCCGGGGACAGGTCACAGATACGCAGTATTTT. This gives the protein CASSPRGQVTDTQYF. The V gene is TRBV18, the J gene TRBJ2-3, with 8 bases matching TRBD1. Germline V gene lookup returns CDR1 KGHSH and CDR2 LQKENI. CDR3 length: 15 amino acids. V lost 3 bases, J lost 2 bases, and 4 bases stayed unmatched.

The CDR3 reads CASGAGAAGNEQFF. DNA of the CDR3: TGTGCCAGCGGGGCGGGGGCCGCCGGTAATGAGCAGTTCTTC. J is TRBJ2-1 and V is TRBV7-9; TRBD2 might be the D (7 bases). Trimming took off 8 bases at V and 7 bases at J, with 18 bases between the two ends. This CDR3 spans 14 amino acids. Germline CDR1 reads SEHNR; CDR2 reads FQNEAQ (reference sequence).

Remarks on this clone: One junction end disagrees with the germline gene, perhaps due to a read error. The gene calls are TRBV19 and TRBJ2-6, with a tentative D call TRBD1 (5 bases). Germline CDR1 is LNHDA and CDR2 is SQIVND (reference sequence). This CDR3 comprises 18 residues. The CDR3 here is CASSIGGQGFSGANGLTF. DNA for the CDR3: TGTGCCAGTAGTATAGGGGGCCAGGGTTTCTCTGGGGCCAACGGCCTGACTTTC.